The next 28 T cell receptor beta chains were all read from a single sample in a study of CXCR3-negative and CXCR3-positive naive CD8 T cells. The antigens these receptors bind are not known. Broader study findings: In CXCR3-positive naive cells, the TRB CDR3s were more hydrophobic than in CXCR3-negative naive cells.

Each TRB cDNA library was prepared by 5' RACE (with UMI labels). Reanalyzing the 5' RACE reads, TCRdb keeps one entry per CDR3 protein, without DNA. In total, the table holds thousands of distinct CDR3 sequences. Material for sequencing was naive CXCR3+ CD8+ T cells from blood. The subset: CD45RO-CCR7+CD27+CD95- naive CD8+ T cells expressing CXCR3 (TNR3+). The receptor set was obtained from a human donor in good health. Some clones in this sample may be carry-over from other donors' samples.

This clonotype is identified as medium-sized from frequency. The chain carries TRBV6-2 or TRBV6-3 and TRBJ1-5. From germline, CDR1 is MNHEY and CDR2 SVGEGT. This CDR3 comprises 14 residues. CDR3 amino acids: CASSYIGSNQPQHF.

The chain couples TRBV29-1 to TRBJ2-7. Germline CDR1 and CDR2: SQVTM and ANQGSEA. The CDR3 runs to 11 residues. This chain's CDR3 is CSVVKDYEQYF.

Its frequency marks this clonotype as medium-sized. The CDR3 reads CSVESTMGADTQYF. The rearrangement links TRBV29-1 to TRBJ2-3; TCRdb names TRBD1, which stays unverified in the absence of DNA. Germline-derived CDR1 and CDR2 are SQVTM and ANQGSEA. This CDR3 has 14 amino acids.

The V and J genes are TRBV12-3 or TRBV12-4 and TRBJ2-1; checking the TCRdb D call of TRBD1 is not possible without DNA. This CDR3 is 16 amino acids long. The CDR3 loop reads CASSSPSLAPYNEQFF.

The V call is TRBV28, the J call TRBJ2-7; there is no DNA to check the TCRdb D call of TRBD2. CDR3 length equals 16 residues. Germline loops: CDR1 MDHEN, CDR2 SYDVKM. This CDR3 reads CASSAAQLAGGYEQYF.

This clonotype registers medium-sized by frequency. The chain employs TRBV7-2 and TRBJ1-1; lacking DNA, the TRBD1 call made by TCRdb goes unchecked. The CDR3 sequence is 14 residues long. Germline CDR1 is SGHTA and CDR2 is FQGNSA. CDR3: CASSLVGVGTEAFF. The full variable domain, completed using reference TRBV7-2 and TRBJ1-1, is GAGVSQSPSNKVTEKGKDVELRCDPISGHTALYWYRQSLGQGLEFLIYFQGNSAPDKSGLPSDRFSAERTGGSVSTLTIQRTQQEDSAVYLCASSLVGVGTEAFFGQGTRLTVV.

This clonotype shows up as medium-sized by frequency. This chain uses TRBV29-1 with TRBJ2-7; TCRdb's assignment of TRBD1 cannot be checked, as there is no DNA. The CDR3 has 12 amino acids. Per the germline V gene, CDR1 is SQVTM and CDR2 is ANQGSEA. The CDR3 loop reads CSVGYRDYEQYF.

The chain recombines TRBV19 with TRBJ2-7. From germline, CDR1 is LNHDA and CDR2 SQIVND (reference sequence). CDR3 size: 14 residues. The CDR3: CASSPSGSAYEQYF.

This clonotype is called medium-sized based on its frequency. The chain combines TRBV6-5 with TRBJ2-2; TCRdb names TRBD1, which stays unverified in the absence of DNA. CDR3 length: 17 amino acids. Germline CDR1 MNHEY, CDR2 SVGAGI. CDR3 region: CASSQGPQGAFTGELFF.

CDR3 residues: CASSQPDRGSYNEQFF. The V gene is TRBV5-1, the J gene TRBJ2-1. The V gene's germline CDR1 is SGHRS and CDR2 YFSETQ. The CDR3 has 16 residues. Full variable domain (remainder filled in from reference TRBV5-1 and TRBJ2-1): KAGVTQTPRYLIKTRGQQVTLSCSPISGHRSVSWYQQTPGQGLQFLFEYFSETQRNKGNFPGRFSGRQFSNSRSEMNVSTLELGDSALYLCASSQPDRGSYNEQFFGPGTRLTVL.

CDR3 residues: CASSFGPSVNTEAFF. The V call is TRBV28, the J call TRBJ1-1; TCRdb names TRBD1, which stays unverified in the absence of DNA. This CDR3 comprises 15 residues. Germline lookup yields CDR1 MDHEN and CDR2 SYDVKM.

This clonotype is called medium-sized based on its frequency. The CDR3 loop reads CASSAGGRANYGYTF. The gene calls are TRBV7-6 and TRBJ1-2. Germline CDR1 reads SGHVS; CDR2 reads FNYEAQ. The CDR3 totals 15 residues.

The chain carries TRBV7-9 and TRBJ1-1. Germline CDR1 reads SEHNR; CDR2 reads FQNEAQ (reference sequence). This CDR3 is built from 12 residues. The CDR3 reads CASSLVFTEAFF.

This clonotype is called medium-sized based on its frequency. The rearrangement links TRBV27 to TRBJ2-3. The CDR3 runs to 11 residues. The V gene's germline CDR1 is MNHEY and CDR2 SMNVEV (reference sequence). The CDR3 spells CASSSTDTQYF.

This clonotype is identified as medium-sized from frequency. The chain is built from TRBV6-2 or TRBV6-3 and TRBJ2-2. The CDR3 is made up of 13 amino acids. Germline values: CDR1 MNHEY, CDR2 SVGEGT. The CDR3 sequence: CASSYTWAGELFF.

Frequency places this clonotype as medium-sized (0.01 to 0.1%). The CDR3: CASSQDGGGSPLHF. V gene TRBV5-1 combines with J gene TRBJ1-6. CDR1 and CDR2 from the germline V gene are SGHRS and YFSETQ. This CDR3 spans 14 amino acids.

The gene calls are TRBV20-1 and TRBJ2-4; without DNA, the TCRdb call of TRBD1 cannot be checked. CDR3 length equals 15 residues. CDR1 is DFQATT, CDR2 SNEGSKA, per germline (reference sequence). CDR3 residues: CSARAGDTSKNIQYF.

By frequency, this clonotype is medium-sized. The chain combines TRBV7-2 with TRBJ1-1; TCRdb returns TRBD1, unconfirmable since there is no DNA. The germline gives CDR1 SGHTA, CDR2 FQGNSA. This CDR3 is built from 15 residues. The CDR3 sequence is CASSGPGLLNTEAFF.

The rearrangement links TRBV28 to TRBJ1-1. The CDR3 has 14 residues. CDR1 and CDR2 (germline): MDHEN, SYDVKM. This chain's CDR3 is CASSLSVMNTEAFF.

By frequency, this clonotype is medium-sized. This chain's CDR3 is CSVEGTLAGKKGEQFF. The genes are TRBV29-1 and TRBJ2-1; there is no DNA to check the TCRdb D call of TRBD2. CDR3 length: 16 residues. CDR1 and CDR2 (germline): SQVTM, ANQGSEA.

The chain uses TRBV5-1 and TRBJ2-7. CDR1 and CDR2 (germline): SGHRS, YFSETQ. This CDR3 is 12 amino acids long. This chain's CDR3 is CASSPRYDEQYF.

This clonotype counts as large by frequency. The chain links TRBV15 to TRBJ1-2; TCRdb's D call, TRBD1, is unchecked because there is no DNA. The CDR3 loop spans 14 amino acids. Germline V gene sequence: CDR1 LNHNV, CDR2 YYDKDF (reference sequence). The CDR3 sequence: CATSRAGTNYGYTF.

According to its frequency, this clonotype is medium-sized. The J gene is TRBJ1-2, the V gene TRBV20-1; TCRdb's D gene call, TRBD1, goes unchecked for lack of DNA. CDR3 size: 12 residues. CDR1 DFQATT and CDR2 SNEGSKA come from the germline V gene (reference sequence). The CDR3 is CSAGQGGYGYTF.

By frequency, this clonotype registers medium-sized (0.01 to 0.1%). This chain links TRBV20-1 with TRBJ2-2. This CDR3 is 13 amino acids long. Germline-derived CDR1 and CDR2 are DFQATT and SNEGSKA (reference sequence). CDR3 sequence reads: CSARDLRAGELFF.

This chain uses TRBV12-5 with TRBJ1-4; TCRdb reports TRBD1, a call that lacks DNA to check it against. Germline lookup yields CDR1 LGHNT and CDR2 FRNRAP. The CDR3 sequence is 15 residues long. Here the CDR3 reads CASGLTREGNEKLFF.

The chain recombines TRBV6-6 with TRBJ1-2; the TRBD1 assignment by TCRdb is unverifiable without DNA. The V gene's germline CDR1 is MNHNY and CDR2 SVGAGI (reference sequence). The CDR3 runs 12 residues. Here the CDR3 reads CASIGTNYGYTF.

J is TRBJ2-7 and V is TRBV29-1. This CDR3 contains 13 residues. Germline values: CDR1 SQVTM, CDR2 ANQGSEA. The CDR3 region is CSVAGPEGYEQYF.

The CDR3 sequence is CSVEGWMLSSYNEQFF. The chain links TRBV29-1 to TRBJ2-1. In germline, CDR1 is SQVTM, CDR2 ANQGSEA. The CDR3 contains 16 residues.